This record concerns one T cell receptor (beta chain) sequence. The antigen is undetermined. Looked up from germline, CDR1 is SEHNR and CDR2 is FQNEAQ (reference sequence). CDR3 length: 17 residues. V was clipped by 4 bases and J by 2 bases; unmatched bases: 9. Isolated RNA was reverse transcribed in full, so expressed TCRB transcripts were sequenced. The assay was immunoSEQ multiplex PCR, and TCRdb's table has in-frame clones only and misses some. Of a few hundred thousand clones in the sample, roughly a tenth were seen once. This record belongs to a study of beta chain features in type 1 diabetes. Study observations and caveats: The VDJ junctions of type 1 diabetes patients carried fewer insertions and more deletions. In all four CD4+ subsets, TCRB CDR3 length was significantly, moderately reduced in type 1 diabetes.

The origin of this receptor is a man aged 30 to 45 with type 1 diabetes. The chain employs TRBV7-9 and TRBJ2-3; 10 bases fit TRBD2. Sequenced material: naive CD4+ T cells from blood. CDR3: CASSSPTSGLPTDTQYF. The CDR3 DNA is TGTGCCAGCAGCTCGCCGACTAGCGGGCTCCCCACAGATACGCAGTATTTT.